This TCR beta chain was identified during a study of shared clonotypes between healthy human individuals. The CDR3 runs 13 residues. CDR1 and CDR2 (germline): MNHNS, SASEGT. V was shortened by 9 bases and J by 5 bases, with 17 bases between the two germline ends. Measured with immunoSEQ multiplex PCR; TCRdb has only the in-frame clones, and not every one. The table lists approximately 2.1 million clones, more than 85% of them singletons. Division of CD4+ cells produced a CD45RA+ naive subset and a CD45RA-negative memory subset. Sequencing input: naive CD4+ T cells from PBMCs. Subset noted: CD45RA+ positively selected. This chain joins TRBV6-1 and TRBJ2-7, with a weak D call TRBD2 (6 bases). This clonotype originated in a man between 18 and 35 years old in good health. Some clones in this sample may be carry-over from other donors' samples. The CDR3 DNA follows: TGTGCCAGTGGGAGGACTGACCTGGACGAGCAGTACTTC. This encodes CASGRTDLDEQYF.